This T cell receptor (beta chain) was sequenced for a study of T-cell memory formation after mild COVID-19. Across the study: Clusters of TCRs were largely donor specific. Study-level points and caveats: While clones contracting from day 15 to 85 were balanced between CD4 and CD8, later expanders leaned CD4+. Second-wave clones that peaked on day 37 lacked confirmed SARS-CoV-2 specificity. Largely, contracting CD4+ clones fell within CM and EM, and contracting CD8+ clones within EMRA.

This clonotype occurred many times. Its target is unknown. Germline trimming cut 5 bases from V and 6 bases from J; bases unmatched to any gene: 16. The length of the CDR3 is 18 residues. The germline V gene encodes CDR1 SGHVS and CDR2 FQNEAQ. From the 5' RACE reads, TCRdb called clonotypes with MiXCR, one entry per CDR3 protein. The sample holds 25,000 to 35,000 distinct CDR3 sequences, 9% to 15% seen once. The chain uses TRBV7-8 and TRBJ2-5; TRBD2 agrees at 12 bases. This receptor was taken from an adult woman who had mild COVID-19 (a few samples of this study predate the infection). Cell type and time point are not known. Material: PBMCs or a T cell subset sorted from them (not recorded which). The DNA of the CDR3 is TGTGCCAGCAGCCGGCAGGGGTCGACTAGCGGGAGAACGCAGACCCAGTACTTC. This encodes CASSRQGSTSGRTQTQYF.